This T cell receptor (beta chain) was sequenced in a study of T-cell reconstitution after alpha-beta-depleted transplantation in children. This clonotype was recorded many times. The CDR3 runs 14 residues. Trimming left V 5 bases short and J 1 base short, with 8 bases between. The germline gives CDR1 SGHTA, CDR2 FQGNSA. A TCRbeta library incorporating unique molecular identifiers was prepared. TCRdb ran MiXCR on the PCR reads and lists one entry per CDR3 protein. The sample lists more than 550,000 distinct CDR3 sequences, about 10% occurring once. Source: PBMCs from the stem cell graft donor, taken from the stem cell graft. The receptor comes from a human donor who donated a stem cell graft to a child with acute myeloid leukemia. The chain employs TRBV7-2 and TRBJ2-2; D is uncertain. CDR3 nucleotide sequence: TGTGCCAGCAGCCGGAGCAGGAACACCGGGGAGCTGTTTTTT. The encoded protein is CASSRSRNTGELFF.